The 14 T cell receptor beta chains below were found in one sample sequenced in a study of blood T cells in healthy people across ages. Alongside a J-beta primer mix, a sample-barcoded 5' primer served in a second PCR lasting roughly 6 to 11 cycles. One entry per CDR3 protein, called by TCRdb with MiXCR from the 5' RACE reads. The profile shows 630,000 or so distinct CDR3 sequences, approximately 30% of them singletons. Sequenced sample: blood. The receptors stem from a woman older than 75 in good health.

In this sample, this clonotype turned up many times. The DNA of the CDR3 is TGCAGCGTCGGACAGCGGGCAACTAATGAAAAACTGTTTTTT. Residues: CSVGQRATNEKLFF. The gene calls are TRBV29-1 and TRBJ1-4; D is perhaps TRBD1 (6 bases). Trimming took 6 bases from V and 0 from J, leaving 11 bases between them. Germline CDR1 is SQVTM and CDR2 is ANQGSEA. This CDR3 has 14 residues.

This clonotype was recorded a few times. In DNA form, the CDR3 reads TGTGCCAGCAGCCAAATTCATCTGTTGGTCAATGAGCAGTTCTTC. This codes for CASSQIHLLVNEQFF. J is TRBJ2-1 and V is TRBV14; D call uncertain. There are 15 residues in the CDR3. Trimming took 2 bases from V and 6 from J, leaving 14 bases between them. The germline V gene encodes CDR1 SGHDN and CDR2 FVKESK. Full variable domain (remainder filled in from reference TRBV14 and TRBJ2-1): EAGVTQFPSHSVIEKGQTVTLRCDPISGHDNLYWYRRVMGKEIKFLLHFVKESKQDESGMPNNRFLAERTGGTYSTLKVQPAELEDSGVYFCASSQIHLLVNEQFFGPGTRLTVL.

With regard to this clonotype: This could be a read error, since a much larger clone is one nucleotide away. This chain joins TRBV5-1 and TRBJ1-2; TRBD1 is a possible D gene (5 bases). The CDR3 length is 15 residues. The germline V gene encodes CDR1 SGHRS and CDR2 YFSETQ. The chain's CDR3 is CASSLLGRTNHGYTF. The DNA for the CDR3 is TGCGCCAGCAGCTTACTGGGACGGACTAACCATGGCTACACCTTC.

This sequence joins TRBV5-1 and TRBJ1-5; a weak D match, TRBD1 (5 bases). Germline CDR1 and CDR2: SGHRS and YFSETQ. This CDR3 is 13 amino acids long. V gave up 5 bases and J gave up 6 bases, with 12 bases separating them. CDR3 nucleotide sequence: TGCGCCAGCAGTTCCCCGGGGGGTCAGCCCCAGCATTTT. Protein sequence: CASSSPGGQPQHF. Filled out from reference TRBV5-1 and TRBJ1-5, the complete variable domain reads KAGVTQTPRYLIKTRGQQVTLSCSPISGHRSVSWYQQTPGQGLQFLFEYFSETQRNKGNFPGRFSGRQFSNSRSEMNVSTLELGDSALYLCASSSPGGQPQHFGDGTRLSIL.

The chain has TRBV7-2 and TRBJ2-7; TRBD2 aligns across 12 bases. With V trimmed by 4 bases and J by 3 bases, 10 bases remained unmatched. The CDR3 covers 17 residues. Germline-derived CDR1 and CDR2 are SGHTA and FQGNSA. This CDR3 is CASSYGTSGYRGYEQYF. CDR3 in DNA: TGTGCCAGCAGCTATGGGACTAGCGGGTACCGAGGCTACGAGCAGTACTTC.

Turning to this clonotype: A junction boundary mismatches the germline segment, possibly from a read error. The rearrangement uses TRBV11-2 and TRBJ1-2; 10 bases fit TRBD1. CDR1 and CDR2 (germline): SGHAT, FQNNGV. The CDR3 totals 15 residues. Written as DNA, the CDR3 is TGTGCCTGCAGCCCGACCGGGACAGGGGTGGGTGGCTACACCTTC. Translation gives CACSPTGTGVGGYTF.

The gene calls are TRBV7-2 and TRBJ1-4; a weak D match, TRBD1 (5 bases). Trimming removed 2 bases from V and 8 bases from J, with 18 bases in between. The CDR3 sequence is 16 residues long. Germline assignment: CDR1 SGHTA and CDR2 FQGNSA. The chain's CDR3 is CASSLNAGVGREKLFF. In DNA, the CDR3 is TGTGCCAGCAGCTTAAACGCGGGGGTGGGACGAGAAAAACTGTTTTTT.

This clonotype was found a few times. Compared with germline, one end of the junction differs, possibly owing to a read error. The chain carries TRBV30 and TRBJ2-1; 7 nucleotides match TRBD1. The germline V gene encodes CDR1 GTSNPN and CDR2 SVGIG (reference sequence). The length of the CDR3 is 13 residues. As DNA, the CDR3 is TGTGCCTGGAGCAGGGGGTCGGGGAATGAGCGGTTCTTC. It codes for CAWSRGSGNERFF. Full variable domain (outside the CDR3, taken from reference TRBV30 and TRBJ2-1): SQTIHQWPATLVQPVGSPLSLECTVEGTSNPNLYWYRQAAGRGLQLLFYSVGIGQISSEVPQNLSASRPQDRQFILSSKKLLLSDSGFYLCAWSRGSGNERFFGPGTRLTVL.

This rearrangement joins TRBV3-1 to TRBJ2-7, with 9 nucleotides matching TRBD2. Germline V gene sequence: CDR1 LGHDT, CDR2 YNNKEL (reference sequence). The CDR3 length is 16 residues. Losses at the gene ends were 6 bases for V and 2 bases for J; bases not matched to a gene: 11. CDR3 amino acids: CASSHTQTSGTYEQYF. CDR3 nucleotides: TGTGCCAGCAGTCACACCCAGACTAGCGGAACCTACGAGCAGTACTTC.

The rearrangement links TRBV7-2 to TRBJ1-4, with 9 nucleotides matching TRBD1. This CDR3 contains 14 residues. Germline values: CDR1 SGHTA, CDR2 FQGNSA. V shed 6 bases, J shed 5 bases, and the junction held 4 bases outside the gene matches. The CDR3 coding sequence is TGTGCCAGCAGATCCGGGACAGGGAATGAAAAACTGTTTTTT. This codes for CASRSGTGNEKLFF.

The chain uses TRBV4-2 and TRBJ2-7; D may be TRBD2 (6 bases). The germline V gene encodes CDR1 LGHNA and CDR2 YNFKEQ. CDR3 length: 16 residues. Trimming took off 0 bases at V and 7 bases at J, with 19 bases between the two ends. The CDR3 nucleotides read TGTGCCAGCAGCCAAGAGGTAGCAGTTGGGGAGGATGAGCAGTACTTC. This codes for CASSQEVAVGEDEQYF.

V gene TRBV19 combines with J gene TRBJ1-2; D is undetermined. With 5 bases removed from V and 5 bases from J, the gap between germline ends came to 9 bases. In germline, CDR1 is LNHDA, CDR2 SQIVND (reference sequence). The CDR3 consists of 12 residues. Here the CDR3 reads CASSFRAYGYTF. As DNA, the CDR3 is TGTGCCAGTAGTTTCCGGGCTTATGGCTACACCTTC.

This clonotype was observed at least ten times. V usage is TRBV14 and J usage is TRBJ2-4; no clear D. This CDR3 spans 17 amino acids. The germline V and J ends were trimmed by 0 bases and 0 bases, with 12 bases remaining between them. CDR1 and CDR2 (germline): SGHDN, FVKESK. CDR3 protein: CASSQELGHLAKNIQYF. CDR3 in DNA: TGTGCCAGCAGCCAAGAATTAGGGCATCTAGCCAAAAACATTCAGTACTTC.

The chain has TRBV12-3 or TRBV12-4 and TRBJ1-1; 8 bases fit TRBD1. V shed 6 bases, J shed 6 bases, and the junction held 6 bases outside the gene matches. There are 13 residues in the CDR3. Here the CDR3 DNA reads TGTGCCAGCAGAAAAGACAGGGGCGCTGAAGCTTTCTTT. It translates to CASRKDRGAEAFF.